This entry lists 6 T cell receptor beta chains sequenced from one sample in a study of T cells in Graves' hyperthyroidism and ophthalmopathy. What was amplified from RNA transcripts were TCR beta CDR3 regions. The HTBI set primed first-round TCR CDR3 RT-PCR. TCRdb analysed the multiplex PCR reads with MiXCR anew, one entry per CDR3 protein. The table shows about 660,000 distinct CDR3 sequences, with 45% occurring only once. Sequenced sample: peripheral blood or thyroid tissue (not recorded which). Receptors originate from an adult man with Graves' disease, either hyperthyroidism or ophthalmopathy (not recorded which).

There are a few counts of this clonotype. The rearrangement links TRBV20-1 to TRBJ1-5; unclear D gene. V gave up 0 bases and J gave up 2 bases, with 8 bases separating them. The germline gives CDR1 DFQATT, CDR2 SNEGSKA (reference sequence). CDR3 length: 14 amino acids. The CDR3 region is CSARDNLGNQPQHF. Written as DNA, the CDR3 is TGCAGTGCTAGAGATAACCTGGGCAATCAGCCCCAGCATTTT.

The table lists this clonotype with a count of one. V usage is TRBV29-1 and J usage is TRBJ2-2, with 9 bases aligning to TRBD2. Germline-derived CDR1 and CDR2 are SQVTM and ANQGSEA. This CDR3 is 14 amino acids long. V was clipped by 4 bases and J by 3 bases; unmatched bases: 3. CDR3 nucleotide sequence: TGCAGCGTTGCGCGGGAGGGCGACACCGGGGAGCTGTTTTTT. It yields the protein CSVAREGDTGELFF.

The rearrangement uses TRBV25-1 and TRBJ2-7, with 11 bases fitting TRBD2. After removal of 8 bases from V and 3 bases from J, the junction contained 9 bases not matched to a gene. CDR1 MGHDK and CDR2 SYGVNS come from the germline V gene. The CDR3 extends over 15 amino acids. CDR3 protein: CASVAGTSGNYEQYF. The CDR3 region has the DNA TGTGCCAGCGTGGCCGGGACTAGCGGCAACTACGAGCAGTACTTC.

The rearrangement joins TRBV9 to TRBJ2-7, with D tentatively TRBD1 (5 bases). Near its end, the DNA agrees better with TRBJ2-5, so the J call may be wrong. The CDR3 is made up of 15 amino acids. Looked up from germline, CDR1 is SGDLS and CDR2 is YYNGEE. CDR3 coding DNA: TGTGCCAGCAGCCGGACACCATGGTACCAAGAGACCCAGTACTTC. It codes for CASSRTPWYQETQYF.

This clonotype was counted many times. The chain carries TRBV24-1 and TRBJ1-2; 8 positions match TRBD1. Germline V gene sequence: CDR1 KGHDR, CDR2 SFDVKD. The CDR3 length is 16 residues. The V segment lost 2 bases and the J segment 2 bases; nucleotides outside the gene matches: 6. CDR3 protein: CATSDYRDRRNYGYTF. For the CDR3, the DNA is TGTGCCACCAGTGATTACCGGGACAGGAGGAACTATGGCTACACCTTC.

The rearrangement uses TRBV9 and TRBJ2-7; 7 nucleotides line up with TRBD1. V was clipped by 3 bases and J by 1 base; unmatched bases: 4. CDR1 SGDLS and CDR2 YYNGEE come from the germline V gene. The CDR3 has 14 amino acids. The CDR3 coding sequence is TGTGCCAGCAGCGGACAGGGCAATTCCTACGAGCAGTACTTC. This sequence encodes CASSGQGNSYEQYF.